This T cell receptor (beta chain) emerged from a study of blood T cell repertoires in COVID-19. The CDR3 sequence is 13 residues long. The V gene end was trimmed by 6 bases and the J gene end by 5 bases; junction bases not matched to a gene: 6. This table comes from immunoSEQ multiplex PCR, and its TCRdb copy is limited to in-frame clones, with some not included. The sample carries approximately 210,000 clones, 75% to 90% recorded once. The receptor was derived from a woman aged 40-49 years with acute or convalescent COVID-19. Sample: peripheral blood. This chain joins TRBV12-3 or TRBV12-4 and TRBJ1-2, with TRBD1 matching over 7 bases. The CDR3 protein is CASRTGEEYGYTF. For the CDR3, the DNA is TGTGCCAGCAGAACAGGGGAAGAGTATGGCTACACCTTC.